This T cell receptor beta chain stems from a study of CD8+ T cells in alopecia areata (dated by TCRdb to the late 2010s). Background on the whole study: Treated patients were enrolled in an open-label pilot trial of oral tofacitinib at 5 to 10 mg twice daily for moderate-to-severe alopecia areata. RNA was extracted with the PAXgene miRNA kit for fixed scalp, the miRNeasy kit for PBMCs, and the RNeasy kit for mouse skin. In humans, TCRbeta sequencing was performed on scalp tissue and on sorted CD4+ and CD8+ peripheral blood T cells from healthy controls and from patients with patchy or totalis/universalis alopecia areata. Biopsies were taken from tofacitinib-treated patients at baseline and at 4 and 24 weeks of treatment, and a later scalp biopsy was taken in several of the tofacitinib-treated patients. Patients stayed on tofacitinib for 6 to 18 months and then had 6 months of follow-up off drug so that delayed response and recurrence could be assessed. In both human patients and the C3H/HeJ mouse model, the study applied high-throughput TCRbeta sequencing to look at T cell clonal expansion in alopecia areata. TCRbeta CDR3 regions were amplified by immunoSEQ multiplex PCR with 35 Vbeta forward and 13 Jbeta reverse primers. Scalp clonality was compared among normal scalp (n=4), patchy alopecia areata scalp (n=8), and alopecia totalis/universalis scalp (n=8). The full study reports these points: Resident alphabeta T cells in normal human skin are also sequenced, complicating scalp TCR repertoire analysis, unlike mouse skin dominated by gammadelta T cells. Compared with mice, TCR sequences shared between patients were less clear, possibly partly because of HLA diversity across the patient population. Compared with normal scalp, lesional scalp, particularly in alopecia totalis/universalis, had higher clonality and more expanded CD8+ clones, which suggests antigenic drive.

A word on this clone: Its antigen is still unknown. No qualities accompany the bases; no much larger clone lies one base away.

Spanning cysteine to phenylalanine, the CDR3 consists of 14 amino acids. The kept DNA is CDR3 alone, 42 bases in frame from the first base. The V and J ends are trimmed by 5 bases and 3 bases, leaving 12 bases between them. CDR1 and CDR2, per the germline V gene, are SNHLY and FYNNEI. Peripheral blood and lesional scalp punch biopsies were obtained from patients with alopecia areata. After PBMCs were isolated by density centrifugation and stained for CD3, CD4 and CD8, a FACSAria was used to sort CD4+ and CD8+ T cells. Receptors were amplified or captured by the immunoSEQ multiplex PCR assay. RNA was extracted from all samples and reverse transcribed into cDNA as template for TCR sequencing. SuperScript III was used to make first-strand cDNA, primed with a 2:1 mix of oligo-dT and random hexamers. Amplification bias was assessed with a synthetic immune receptor repertoire, and residual bias was removed computationally. The paper's data handling went like this. Raw reads were preprocessed to remove errors, and CDR3 was defined by IMGT conventions from the conserved cysteine to phenylalanine. Clonality was calculated as 1 minus Shannon entropy normalized by log2 of the number of productive unique TCRs. Whether each scalp clone was CD4 or CD8 was inferred by checking scalp TCRbeta sequences against the CD4 and CD8 repertoires from sorted blood. TCRdb obtained this table from immuneACCESS and retained in-frame rearrangements with V and J assigned. These tables miss some clones; where compared with another copy, unresolved V genes account for less than half of the shortfall, and the remainder is unexplained. V, J and clone size reflect that table, while D and trimming were determined from the DNA. The table for this sample lists around 98,000 clones; under 45% of them were counted only once. The top ten constitute 0.75% to 0.9% of the sample.

Recombination connected TRBV2 to TRBJ2-3, with a weak D call of TRBD1 (6 bases match). Sequencing input: CD4+ T cells sorted from blood. The source is a human donor with alopecia areata. The CDR3 protein sequence reads: CASSTGTRTDTQYF. Here is the DNA: TGTGCCAGCAGTACCGGGACAAGAACAGATACGCAGTATTTT.